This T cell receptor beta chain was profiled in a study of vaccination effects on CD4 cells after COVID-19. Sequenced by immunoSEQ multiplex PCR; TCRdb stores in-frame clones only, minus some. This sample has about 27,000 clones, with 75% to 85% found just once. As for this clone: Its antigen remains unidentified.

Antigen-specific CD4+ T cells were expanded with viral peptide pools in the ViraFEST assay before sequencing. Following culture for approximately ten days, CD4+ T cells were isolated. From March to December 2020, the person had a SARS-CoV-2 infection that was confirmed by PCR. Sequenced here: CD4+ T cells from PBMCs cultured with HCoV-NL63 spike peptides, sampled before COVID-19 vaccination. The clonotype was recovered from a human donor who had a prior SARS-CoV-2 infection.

The CDR3 nucleotides read TGTGCCAGCAGCTTAACAGGGGGGGACACTGAAGCTTTCTTT. This translates into CASSLTGGDTEAFF. The chain recombines TRBV7-3 with TRBJ1-1; maybe TRBD1 (6 bases). This CDR3 is 14 amino acids long. V lost 0 bases and J lost 3, with 8 bases in between. Germline V gene data show CDR1 as SGHTA and CDR2 as FQGTGA.